The 20 T cell receptor beta chains given below trace back to one sample, sequenced in a study of blood T cells in healthy people across ages. Primed by a sample-barcoded 5' primer and a J-beta primer mix, a second PCR proceeded for about 7 to 11 cycles. TCRdb redid the calling of the 5' RACE reads with MiXCR, one entry per CDR3 protein. The table lists around 870,000 distinct CDR3 sequences, about 30% of them singletons. Material for sequencing was blood. These receptors came from a woman aged 80 or older in good health.

V is TRBV19 and J is TRBJ2-4; 8 nucleotides line up with TRBD2. The CDR3 consists of 13 residues. CDR1 is LNHDA, CDR2 SQIVND, per germline (reference sequence). V lost 9 bases and J lost 10; bases outside the gene matches: 11. The CDR3 coding sequence is TGTGCCAGGAGACCCAGCGGGGGCCTAATTCAGTACTTC. Translation: CARRPSGGLIQYF.

For this clonotype: With a much larger clone just one base away, this may be a read error. J is TRBJ2-1 and V is TRBV7-2, with D tentatively TRBD2 (5 bases). CDR1 and CDR2 from the germline V gene are SGHTA and FQGNSA. The CDR3 is made up of 13 amino acids. In DNA, the CDR3 is TGTGCCAGCAGCTCGCGGAGGTACAGTGAGCAGTTCTTC. As protein: CASSSRRYSEQFF.

This clonotype was counted many times. The chain links TRBV12-3 or TRBV12-4 to TRBJ2-7; the D gene could be TRBD1 or TRBD2 (5 bases each). V lost 5 bases and J 2 bases, leaving 16 bases between the germline ends. The CDR3 consists of 15 residues. The CDR3 region has the DNA TGTGCCAGCAGTAGGGACGGCAAAGTAGCCTACGAGCAGTACTTC. As protein: CASSRDGKVAYEQYF.

This chain uses TRBV29-1 with TRBJ1-1; the D gene is possibly TRBD1 (5 bases). The CDR3 sequence is 13 residues long. The germline V gene has CDR1 SQVTM and CDR2 ANQGSEA. Trimming shortened V by 2 bases and J by 5 bases, and 12 bases separated the two germline ends. The CDR3 nucleotides read TGCAGCGTTGAAATGCAGGGCTGGACTGAAGCTTTCTTT. As protein: CSVEMQGWTEAFF.

This clonotype was picked up many times. The chain recombines TRBV10-2 with TRBJ2-1, with 16 bases aligning to TRBD2. This CDR3 has 16 amino acids. In germline, CDR1 is WSHSY, CDR2 SAAADI. V was pared by 6 bases and J by 8 bases, with 7 bases of the junction left unmatched. The CDR3 coding sequence is TGCGCCAGCAGGGGTTTTGGGACTAGCGGGGGGGATGAGCAGTTCTTC. Amino acid sequence: CASRGFGTSGGDEQFF.

This clonotype was seen repeatedly, ten times or more. The J gene is TRBJ2-5, the V gene TRBV20-1; the match to TRBD2 covers 9 bases. This CDR3 contains 16 residues. The germline gives CDR1 DFQATT, CDR2 SNEGSKA (reference sequence). V was clipped by 0 bases and J by 1 base; unmatched bases: 6. For the CDR3, the DNA is TGCAGTGCTAGAGATGCTAGCGGGGCTCCCCAAGAGACCCAGTACTTC. Translating gives CSARDASGAPQETQYF.

This clonotype was seen repeatedly, ten times or more. A much larger clone sits a single nucleotide away, making a read error possible. V is TRBV7-2 and J is TRBJ2-1; D is uncertain. Matching the DNA end better, TRBJ2-7 makes the J call doubtful. In germline, CDR1 is SGHTA, CDR2 FQGNSA. The CDR3 consists of 11 residues. The CDR3, as DNA: TGTGCCAGCAGCACCTACAATGAGCAGTACTTC. It codes for CASSTYNEQYF.

The chain employs TRBV12-3 or TRBV12-4 and TRBJ1-1, with a weak D call TRBD1 (5 bases). V was shortened by 5 bases and J by 11 bases, with 18 bases between the two germline ends. The CDR3 runs to 13 residues. The CDR3 nucleotides read TGTGCCAGCAGTCCCGACAGTCACAGGAGGGCTTTCTTT. Encoded protein: CASSPDSHRRAFF.

This clonotype has at least ten counts. The V and J genes are TRBV25-1 and TRBJ1-2; D gene uncertain. Trimming shortened V by 4 bases and J by 5 bases, and 11 bases separated the two germline ends. From germline, CDR1 is MGHDK and CDR2 SYGVNS. The CDR3 extends over 13 amino acids. Here the CDR3 reads CASSGEGPYGYTF. CDR3 DNA: TGTGCCAGCAGTGGCGAGGGCCCTTATGGCTACACCTTC.

Ten or more counts support this clonotype. The chain has TRBV6-5 and TRBJ2-5; D is undetermined. This CDR3 comprises 15 residues. Germline V lookup: CDR1 MNHEY, CDR2 SVGAGI. V gave up 4 bases and J gave up 1 base, with 13 bases separating them. CDR3 coding DNA: TGTGCCAGCAGTTCCGCCACAGAGATCCAAGAGACCCAGTACTTC. It translates to CASSSATEIQETQYF.

The V and J genes are TRBV6-5 and TRBJ2-5; the match to TRBD1 covers 8 bases. The CDR3 consists of 16 residues. Germline assignment: CDR1 MNHEY and CDR2 SVGAGI. Trimming at V came to 6 bases and at J to 2 bases, leaving 11 bases not matched to a gene. The CDR3 coding sequence is TGTGCCAGCAGCCGGACAGGGTGGGGTAATCAAGAGACCCAGTACTTC. Protein sequence: CASSRTGWGNQETQYF.

The table lists this clonotype with many counts. The chain links TRBV7-9 to TRBJ2-7; TRBD1 matches at 8 bases. The germline gives CDR1 SEHNR, CDR2 FQNEAQ (reference sequence). This CDR3 is 11 amino acids long. V shed 3 bases, J shed 12 bases, and the junction held 4 bases outside the gene matches. The CDR3 reads CASSFSDRVYF. The DNA for the CDR3 is TGTGCCAGCAGCTTCTCGGACAGGGTGTACTTC.

The J gene is TRBJ1-6, the V gene TRBV30, with 12 bases matching TRBD1. CDR3 length equals 14 residues. After removal of 2 bases from V and 10 bases from J, the junction contained 3 bases not matched to a gene. Germline CDR1 GTSNPN, CDR2 SVGIG (reference sequence). Here the CDR3 DNA reads TGTGCCTGGAGTCTGGGACAGGGGGCATCACCCCTCCACTTT. The encoded protein is CAWSLGQGASPLHF.

The V gene is TRBV6-6, the J gene TRBJ2-1; TRBD2 might be the D (7 bases). Germline V gives CDR1 MNHNY, CDR2 SVGAGI (reference sequence). The CDR3 spans 15 residues. Trimming stripped 5 bases from V and 5 bases from J, with 16 bases between. The CDR3 reads CASSILGGANNEQFF. CDR3 nucleotide sequence: TGTGCCAGCAGTATCCTAGGGGGGGCTAACAATGAGCAGTTCTTC.

This clonotype was counted at least ten times. This chain links TRBV15 with TRBJ2-5; TRBD1 matches at 7 bases. CDR1 and CDR2 from the germline V gene are LNHNV and YYDKDF (reference sequence). The CDR3 has 15 residues. V shed 5 bases, J shed 4 bases, and the junction held 10 bases outside the gene matches. The CDR3 loop is CATSWGKGAGETQYF. DNA of the CDR3: TGTGCCACCAGCTGGGGGAAGGGGGCGGGAGAGACCCAGTACTTC.

V and J are TRBV12-3 or TRBV12-4 and TRBJ1-1; D uncertain. This CDR3 has 14 amino acids. Trimming removed 4 bases from V and 5 bases from J, with 14 bases in between. The CDR3 DNA follows: TGTGCCAGCAGTTGTAACGCGGCGGGGACTGAAGCTTTCTTT. It is translated as CASSCNAAGTEAFF.

This clonotype was seen a handful of times. J is TRBJ1-5 and V is TRBV6-5; 9 nucleotides match TRBD1. Looked up from germline, CDR1 is MNHEY and CDR2 is SVGAGI. J was trimmed by 6 bases and V by 0 bases; bases with no gene match: 6. The length of the CDR3 is 16 residues. The CDR3 is CASSYSGQGMGQPQHF. For the CDR3, the DNA is TGTGCCAGCAGTTACTCGGGACAGGGAATGGGTCAGCCCCAGCATTTT.

The sample holds one count of this clonotype. A read error is possible here, since a much larger clone lies one base away. The V gene is TRBV28, the J gene TRBJ1-2; TRBD1 matches at 7 bases. Losses at the gene ends were 6 bases for V and 3 bases for J; bases not matched to a gene: 7. There are 14 residues in the CDR3. The germline V gene encodes CDR1 MDHEN and CDR2 SYDVKM. DNA for the CDR3: TGTGCCAGCAGGTCACACAGGGGCCACTATGGCTACACCTTC. Amino acids: CASRSHRGHYGYTF.

A remark on this clonotype: With a much larger clone just one base away, this may be a read error. V usage is TRBV19 and J usage is TRBJ2-7; TRBD1 is a possible D gene (5 bases). Germline lookup yields CDR1 LNHDA and CDR2 SQIVND (reference sequence). The CDR3 spans 15 residues. V was trimmed by 3 bases and J by 7 bases, leaving 19 bases between them. The CDR3 spells CASSIPDSKNYEQYF. DNA for the CDR3: TGTGCCAGTAGTATCCCAGACAGTAAAAATTATGAGCAGTACTTC. The complete variable domain, with remaining parts taken from reference TRBV19 and TRBJ2-7, reads DGGITQSPKYLFRKEGQNVTLSCEQNLNHDAMYWYRQDPGQGLRLIYYSQIVNDFQKGDIAEGYSVSREKKESFPLTVTSAQKNPTAFYLCASSIPDSKNYEQYFGPGTRLTVT.

The chain employs TRBV3-1 and TRBJ1-1; the D is unclear. The CDR3 extends over 15 amino acids. Germline values: CDR1 LGHDT, CDR2 YNNKEL (reference sequence). V shed 1 base and J shed 0 bases, with 9 bases lying between them. For the CDR3, the DNA is TGTGCCAGCAGCCAAGGGGTGGGCATGAACACTGAAGCTTTCTTT. Translation: CASSQGVGMNTEAFF. Supplemented by reference TRBV3-1 and TRBJ1-1, the full variable domain reads DTAVSQTPKYLVTQMGNDKSIKCEQNLGHDTMYWYKQDSKKFLKIMFSYNNKELIINETVPNRFSPKSPDKAHLNLHINSLELGDSAVYFCASSQGVGMNTEAFFGQGTRLTVV.